Listed below are T cell receptor beta chains from one sample, sequenced in a study of blood T cell repertoires in COVID-19. Libraries were prepared by immunoSEQ multiplex PCR; TCRdb keeps only in-frame clonotypes and omits some of them. The sample contains 130,000 to 150,000 clones, approximately 91% of which appear only once. Sample: peripheral blood. The receptors stem from a man aged 50-60 years with active or convalescent COVID-19. Each CDR3 is given with its conserved first and last residue. The D gene is left open where the match is weak. Size tells how often a clone was seen (once, few, many) or the class of an expanded clone, and some rows leave it out.

V: TRBV29-1
D: .
length: 13
J: TRBJ2-7
size: .
DNA: TGCAGCGTTGGGAGGGAATCCTCCTACGAGCAGTACTTC
CDR3: CSVGRESSYEQYF

V: TRBV7-3
D: .
length: 13
J: TRBJ2-2
size: .
DNA: TGTGCCAGCAGCTCTGACACTGCCGGGGAGCTGTTTTTT
CDR3: CASSSDTAGELFF

V: TRBV5-1
D: .
length: 11
J: TRBJ2-3
size: .
DNA: TGCGCCAGCAGCTTGGCTATGAGGCAGTATTTT
CDR3: CASSLAMRQYF

V: TRBV6-1
D: .
length: 16
J: TRBJ2-5
size: .
DNA: TGTGCCAGCAGTGATACTACCACAGGAATTCAAGAGACCCAGTACTTC
CDR3: CASSDTTTGIQETQYF

V: TRBV5-6
D: TRBD1
length: 16
J: TRBJ2-2
size: .
DNA: TGTGCCAGCAGCTCCCCGGGGGACAGGTCCACCGGGGAGCTGTTTTTT
CDR3: CASSSPGDRSTGELFF

V: TRBV18
D: TRBD1
length: 16
J: TRBJ2-3
size: .
DNA: TGTGCCAGCTCACCGACAGGGACCTCTAGCACAGATACGCAGTATTTT
CDR3: CASSPTGTSSTDTQYF

V: TRBV18
D: .
length: 13
J: TRBJ1-3
size: .
DNA: TGTGCCAGCTCACCTGACAACGGAAACACCATATATTTT
CDR3: CASSPDNGNTIYF

V: TRBV9
D: .
length: 13
J: TRBJ2-1
size: .
DNA: TGTGCCAGCAGCGTAAAAGGGGGAAGGAAGCAGTTCTTC
CDR3: CASSVKGGRKQFF

V: TRBV9
D: TRBD2
length: 15
J: TRBJ2-7
size: .
DNA: TGTGCCAGCAGCGTAGACGGACTAGCGGGAGTCGAGCAGTACTTC
CDR3: CASSVDGLAGVEQYF

V: TRBV10-3
D: TRBD1
length: 17
J: TRBJ1-5
size: .
DNA: TGTGCCATCAGTGCCGGGACAGGGGGCTTGGTCGGTCAGCCCCAGCATTTT
CDR3: CAISAGTGGLVGQPQHF

V: TRBV5-1
D: .
length: 14
J: TRBJ2-3
size: .
DNA: TGCGCCAGCAGACCTTTCGCAGGGACAGATACGCAGTATTTT
CDR3: CASRPFAGTDTQYF

V: TRBV11-2
D: TRBD2
length: 17
J: TRBJ2-2
size: once
DNA: TGTGCCAGCAGCTTAGACCAGCGGGGGGCGAACACCGGGGAGCTGTTTTTT
CDR3: CASSLDQRGANTGELFF

V: TRBV7-3
D: .
length: 14
J: TRBJ2-3
size: .
DNA: TGTGCCAGCAGCTTAAACCCTCGGGGAGATACGCAGTATTTT
CDR3: CASSLNPRGDTQYF

V: TRBV9
D: TRBD1
length: 13
J: TRBJ2-7
size: .
DNA: TGTGCCAGCAGCGTGGGACAGTCCTACGAGCAGTACTTC
CDR3: CASSVGQSYEQYF

V: TRBV2
D: .
length: 13
J: TRBJ2-7
size: .
DNA: TGTGCCAGCAGTCCTCAGGGTTCCTACGAGCAGTACTTC
CDR3: CASSPQGSYEQYF

V: TRBV4-1
D: .
length: 16
J: TRBJ1-2
size: few
DNA: TGCGCCAGCAGCCAAGATAGGCGTCAGGACTACTATGGCTACACCTTC
CDR3: CASSQDRRQDYYGYTF

V: TRBV19
D: TRBD2
length: 17
J: TRBJ2-7
size: .
DNA: TGTGCCAGTAGTATAGTTTTACGACTAGCGGATACCTACGAGCAGTACTTC
CDR3: CASSIVLRLADTYEQYF

V: TRBV5-1
D: .
length: 16
J: TRBJ1-4
size: .
DNA: TGCGCCAGCAGCTTGGGCGGGACGGCGATGAGTGAAAAACTGTTTTTT
CDR3: CASSLGGTAMSEKLFF

V: TRBV11-2
D: .
length: 14
J: TRBJ1-2
size: few
DNA: TGTGCCAGCAGCCCAACAGGGCCATCCTATGGCTACACCTTC
CDR3: CASSPTGPSYGYTF

V: TRBV5-6
D: .
length: 15
J: TRBJ1-2
size: .
DNA: TGTGCCAGCAGCCCGCAACCGGGAAGTTCCTATGGCTACACCTTC
CDR3: CASSPQPGSSYGYTF